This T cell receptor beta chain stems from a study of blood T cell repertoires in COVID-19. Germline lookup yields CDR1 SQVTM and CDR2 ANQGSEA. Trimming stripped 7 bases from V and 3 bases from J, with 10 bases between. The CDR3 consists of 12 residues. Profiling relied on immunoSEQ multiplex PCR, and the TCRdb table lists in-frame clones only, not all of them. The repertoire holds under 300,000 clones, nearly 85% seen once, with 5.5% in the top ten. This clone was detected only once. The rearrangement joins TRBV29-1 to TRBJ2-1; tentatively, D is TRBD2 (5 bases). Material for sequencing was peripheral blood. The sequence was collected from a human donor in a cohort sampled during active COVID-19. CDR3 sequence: CSAGLLYNEQFF. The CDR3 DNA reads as TGCAGCGCAGGACTGCTCTACAATGAGCAGTTCTTC.